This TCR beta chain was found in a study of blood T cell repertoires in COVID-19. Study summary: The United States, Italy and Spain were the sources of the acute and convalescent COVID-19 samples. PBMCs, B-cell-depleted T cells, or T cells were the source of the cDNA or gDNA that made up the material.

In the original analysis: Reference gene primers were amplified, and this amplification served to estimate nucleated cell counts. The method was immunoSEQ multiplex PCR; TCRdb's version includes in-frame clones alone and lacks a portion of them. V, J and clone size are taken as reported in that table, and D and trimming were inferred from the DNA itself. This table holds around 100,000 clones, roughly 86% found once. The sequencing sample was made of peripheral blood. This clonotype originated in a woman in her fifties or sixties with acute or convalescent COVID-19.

CDR3 amino acids: CASSGQGHNEQFF. CDR3 DNA sequence: TGTGCCAGCAGCGGACAGGGCCACAATGAGCAGTTCTTC. The chain uses TRBV6-5 and TRBJ2-1; 8 bases align to TRBD1. Germline V gene data show CDR1 as MNHEY and CDR2 as SVGAGI. V lost 6 bases and J lost 5; bases outside the gene matches: 3. CDR3 size: 13 residues.